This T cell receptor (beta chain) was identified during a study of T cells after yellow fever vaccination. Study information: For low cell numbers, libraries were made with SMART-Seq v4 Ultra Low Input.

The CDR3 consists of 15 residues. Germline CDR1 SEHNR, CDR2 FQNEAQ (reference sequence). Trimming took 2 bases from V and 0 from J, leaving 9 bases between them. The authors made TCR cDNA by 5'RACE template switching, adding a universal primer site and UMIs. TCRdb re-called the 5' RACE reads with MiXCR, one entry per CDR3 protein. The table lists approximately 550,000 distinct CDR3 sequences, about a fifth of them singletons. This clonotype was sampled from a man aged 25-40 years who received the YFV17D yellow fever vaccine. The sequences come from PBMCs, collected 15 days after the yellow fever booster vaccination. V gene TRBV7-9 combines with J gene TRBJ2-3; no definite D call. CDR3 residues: CASSLSAVSTDTQYF. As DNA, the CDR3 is TGTGCCAGCAGCTTATCGGCTGTAAGCACAGATACGCAGTATTTT.